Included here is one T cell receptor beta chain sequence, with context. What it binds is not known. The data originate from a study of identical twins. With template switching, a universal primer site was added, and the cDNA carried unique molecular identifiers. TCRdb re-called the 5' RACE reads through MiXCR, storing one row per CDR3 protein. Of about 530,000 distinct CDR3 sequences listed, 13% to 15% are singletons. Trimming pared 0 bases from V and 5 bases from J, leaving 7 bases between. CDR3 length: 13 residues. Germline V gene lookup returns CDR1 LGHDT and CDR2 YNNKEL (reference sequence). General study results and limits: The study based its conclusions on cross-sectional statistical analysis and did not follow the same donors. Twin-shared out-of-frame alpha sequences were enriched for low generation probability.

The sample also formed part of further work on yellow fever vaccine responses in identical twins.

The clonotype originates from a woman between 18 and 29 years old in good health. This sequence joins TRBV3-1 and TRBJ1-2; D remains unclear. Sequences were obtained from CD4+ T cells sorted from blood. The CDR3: CASSQEIPYGYTF. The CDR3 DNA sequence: TGTGCCAGCAGCCAAGAGATACCTTATGGCTACACCTTC.